This T cell receptor (beta chain) is from a study of T cell responses to AZD1222 COVID-19 vaccine. The CDR3 runs to 14 residues. V dropped 2 bases and J dropped 8 bases, with 14 bases sitting between them. Germline CDR1 is SGHRS and CDR2 is YFSETQ. Overall study results and limits: Samples come after the peak T cell response, not at day 14. Baseline seropositivity characterized only a handful of AZD1222 recipients.

The table came from immunoSEQ multiplex PCR; TCRdb's copy has only in-frame clones and leaves some out. The data contain about 150,000 clones, roughly 90% of them singletons. As to this clone: Its antigen remains unknown.

The sequence was obtained from an adult in good health. The sample was peripheral blood, taken on day 0 of AZD1222 vaccination. The chain joins TRBV5-1 to TRBJ1-3; tentatively, D is TRBD1 (5 bases). The CDR3: CASSLGEGPDTIYF. CDR3 nucleotide sequence: TGCGCCAGCAGCTTAGGGGAGGGTCCCGACACCATATATTTT.